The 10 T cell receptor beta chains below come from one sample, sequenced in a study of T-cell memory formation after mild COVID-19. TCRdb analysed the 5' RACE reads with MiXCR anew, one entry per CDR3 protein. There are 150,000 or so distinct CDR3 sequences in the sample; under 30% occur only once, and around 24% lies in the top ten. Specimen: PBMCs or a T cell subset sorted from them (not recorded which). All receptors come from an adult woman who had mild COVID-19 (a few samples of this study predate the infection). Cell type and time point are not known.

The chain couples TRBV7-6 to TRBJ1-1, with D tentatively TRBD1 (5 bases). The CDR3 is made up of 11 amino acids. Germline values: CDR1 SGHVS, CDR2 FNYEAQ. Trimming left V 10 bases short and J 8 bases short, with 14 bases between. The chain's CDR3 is CAIAQGGEAFF. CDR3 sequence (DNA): TGTGCCATCGCGCAGGGAGGAGAAGCTTTCTTT.

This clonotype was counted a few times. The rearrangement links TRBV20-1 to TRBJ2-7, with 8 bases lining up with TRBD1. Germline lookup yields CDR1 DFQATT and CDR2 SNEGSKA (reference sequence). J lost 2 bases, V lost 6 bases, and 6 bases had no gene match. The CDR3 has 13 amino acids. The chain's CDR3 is CSAWDRSTYEQYF. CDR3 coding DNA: TGCAGTGCCTGGGACAGGTCAACCTACGAGCAGTACTTC.

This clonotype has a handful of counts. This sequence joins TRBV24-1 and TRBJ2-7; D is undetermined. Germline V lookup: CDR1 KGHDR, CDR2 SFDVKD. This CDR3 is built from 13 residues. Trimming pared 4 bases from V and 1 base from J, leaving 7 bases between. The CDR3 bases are TGTGCCACCAGTGACTCTGGATCCTACGAGCAGTACTTC. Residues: CATSDSGSYEQYF.

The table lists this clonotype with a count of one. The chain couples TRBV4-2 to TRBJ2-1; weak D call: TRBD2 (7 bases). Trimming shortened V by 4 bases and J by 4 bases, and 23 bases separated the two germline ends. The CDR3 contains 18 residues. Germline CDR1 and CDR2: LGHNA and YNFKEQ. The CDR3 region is CASSRGLEGGLGYNEQFF. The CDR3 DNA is TGTGCCAGCAGCCGGGGGCTAGAGGGGGGGCTTGGGTACAATGAGCAGTTCTTC.

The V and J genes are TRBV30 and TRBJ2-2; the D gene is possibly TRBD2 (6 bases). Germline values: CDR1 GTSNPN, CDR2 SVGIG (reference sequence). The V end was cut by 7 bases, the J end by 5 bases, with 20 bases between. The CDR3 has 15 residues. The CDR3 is CAFYSPGLTTGELFF. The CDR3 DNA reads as TGTGCCTTCTACTCGCCGGGACTGACGACCGGGGAGCTGTTTTTT.

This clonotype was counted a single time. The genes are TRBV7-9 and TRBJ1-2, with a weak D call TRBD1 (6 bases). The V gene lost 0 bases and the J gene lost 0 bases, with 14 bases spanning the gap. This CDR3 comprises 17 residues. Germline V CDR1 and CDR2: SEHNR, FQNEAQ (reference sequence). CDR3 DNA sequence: TGTGCCAGCAGCTTAGCGGTGCAGGGGTCCGCTAACTATGGCTACACCTTC. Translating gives CASSLAVQGSANYGYTF.

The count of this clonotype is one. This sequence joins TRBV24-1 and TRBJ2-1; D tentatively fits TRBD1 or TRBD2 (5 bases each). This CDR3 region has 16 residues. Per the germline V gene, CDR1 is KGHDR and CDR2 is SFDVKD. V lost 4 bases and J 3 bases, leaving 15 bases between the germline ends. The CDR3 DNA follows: TGTGCCACCAGTGAATCCGGGACCACAATCTACAATGAGCAGTTCTTC. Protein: CATSESGTTIYNEQFF.

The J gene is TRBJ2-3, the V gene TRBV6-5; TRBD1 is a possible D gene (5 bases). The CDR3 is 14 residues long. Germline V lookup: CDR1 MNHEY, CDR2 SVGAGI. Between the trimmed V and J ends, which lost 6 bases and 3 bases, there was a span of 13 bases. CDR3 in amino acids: CASRTGLVTDTQYF. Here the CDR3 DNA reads TGTGCCAGCAGAACAGGATTAGTTACAGATACGCAGTATTTT.

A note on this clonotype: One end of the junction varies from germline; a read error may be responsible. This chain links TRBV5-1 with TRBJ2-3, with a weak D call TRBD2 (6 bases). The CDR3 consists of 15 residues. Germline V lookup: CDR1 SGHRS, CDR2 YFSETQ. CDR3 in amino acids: CASRLGGASTDTQYF. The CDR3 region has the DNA TGCGCCAGCAGATTGGGAGGCGCTAGCACAGATACGCAGTATTTT.

The DNA of the CDR3 is TGTGCCAGCAGCCTACAAACGGGAGGGCCGGGCGAGCAGTACTTC. It translates to CASSLQTGGPGEQYF. The rearrangement links TRBV4-2 to TRBJ2-7, with 8 bases lining up with TRBD2. Per the germline V gene, CDR1 is LGHNA and CDR2 is YNFKEQ. V lost 4 bases to trimming and J lost 6 bases; unmatched junction nucleotides: 11. This CDR3 is 15 amino acids long.